Listed below are T cell receptor beta chains from one sample, sequenced in a study of control samples from healthy donors and cancer patients. Profiled with immunoSEQ multiplex PCR; TCRdb holds only in-frame clones, not every one. The table lists approximately 140,000 clones, approximately 94% of them singletons, with approximately 14% in the top ten. The specimen sequenced was blood. The receptor source for this set is a man aged 40-49 years in good health. Both conserved end residues are part of each CDR3. A D gene is named only where the DNA matches it firmly.

D	J	V	CDR3
TRBD1	TRBJ1-1	TRBV2	CASSEDATGPSWAFF
TRBD1	TRBJ1-1	TRBV7-9	CASSSDRRSTEAFF
TRBD1	TRBJ1-1	TRBV10-3	CANRQGENTEAFF
NA	TRBJ1-1	TRBV2	CASSEPRMNTEAFF
NA	TRBJ2-2	TRBV7-3	CASSLKGGYNTGELFF
TRBD2	TRBJ2-2	TRBV3-1/TRBV3-2	CASSRVTGTSGGRVNTGELFF
TRBD2	TRBJ2-3	TRBV27	CASRTGTSILGTDTQYF
NA	TRBJ2-5	TRBV3-1/TRBV3-2	CASTSSVEETQYF
NA	TRBJ2-3	TRBV6-5	CATRAPGGTDTQYF
NA	TRBJ2-3	TRBV27	CASRESPGLGVGDTQYF
TRBD1	TRBJ2-5	TRBV4-1	CASSQGDRGRETQYF
NA	TRBJ2-1	TRBV7-9	CASSSHDRSSYNEQFF
NA	TRBJ1-1	TRBV3-1/TRBV3-2	CASRSGVSNTEAFF
NA	TRBJ2-1	TRBV24-1	CATSDWEYNEQFF
TRBD2	TRBJ2-3	TRBV5-1	CASSFGGTSGRVRTDTQYF
NA	TRBJ1-5	TRBV9	CASSANGANQPQHF
TRBD1	TRBJ2-3	TRBV10-1	CASSESSGTVSPDTQYF
NA	TRBJ2-7	TRBV3-1/TRBV3-2	CASSQGFWGDGTEQYF
NA	TRBJ2-7	TRBV6-5	CASSYFRAEGEQYF
NA	TRBJ2-7	TRBV5-1	CASSENNEQYF
NA	TRBJ2-6	TRBV4-2	CASSQDGAGANVLTF
TRBD1	TRBJ1-6	TRBV3-1/TRBV3-2	CASSDGTGGSSPLHF
TRBD2	TRBJ2-3	TRBV11-3	CASSLAVSGGGTDTQYF
TRBD1	TRBJ1-1	TRBV4-1	CASSQRQGGDTEAFF
NA	TRBJ1-6	TRBV7-9	CASSDTGENSPLHF
NA	TRBJ2-3	TRBV15	CATSRENRGTDTQYF
NA	TRBJ2-1	TRBV2	CASSARREGEQFF
NA	TRBJ1-5	TRBV5-6	CASSSTGKHQPQHF
NA	TRBJ1-5	TRBV3-1/TRBV3-2	CASSQGRGGNQPQHF
TRBD2	TRBJ2-1	TRBV9	CASSVGAGGPGAYNEQFF
NA	TRBJ1-1	TRBV7-3	CASSMDGNTEAFF
NA	TRBJ1-1	TRBV10-3	CAISELPGATEAFF
NA	TRBJ2-2	TRBV15	CATSKRVVKYEAGELFF
TRBD1	TRBJ2-7	TRBV18	CASSPVTGGDEYEQYF
TRBD2	TRBJ2-2	TRBV5-1	CASGLADNTGELFF
NA	TRBJ2-3	TRBV11-3	CASSLGGAGTQYF
TRBD1	TRBJ1-1	TRBV2	CASKADRGMTEAFF
NA	TRBJ2-7	TRBV4-1	CASSQVLVSYEQYF
TRBD1	TRBJ2-7	TRBV2	CASSYEKFGQEDSVQYF
NA	TRBJ2-1	TRBV7-9	CASSLTTVRTTYNEQFF
TRBD1	TRBJ1-5	TRBV19	CASSIGDRGYQPQHF
NA	TRBJ1-6	TRBV6-5	CASRPGLLYNSPLHF
NA	TRBJ2-7	TRBV6-5	CASSYSSSSYEQYF